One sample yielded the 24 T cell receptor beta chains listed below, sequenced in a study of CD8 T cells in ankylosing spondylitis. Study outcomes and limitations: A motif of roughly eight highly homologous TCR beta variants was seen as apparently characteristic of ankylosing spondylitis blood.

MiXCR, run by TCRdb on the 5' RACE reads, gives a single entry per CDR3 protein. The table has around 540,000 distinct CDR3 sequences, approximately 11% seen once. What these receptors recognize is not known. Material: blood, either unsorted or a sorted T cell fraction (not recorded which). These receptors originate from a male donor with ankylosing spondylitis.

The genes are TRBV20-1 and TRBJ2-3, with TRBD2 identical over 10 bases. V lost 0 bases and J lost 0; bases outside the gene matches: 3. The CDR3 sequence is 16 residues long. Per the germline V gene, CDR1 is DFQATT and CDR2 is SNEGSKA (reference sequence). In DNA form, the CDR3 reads TGCAGTGCTAGAGATTCGACTAGCGGGAGCACAGATACGCAGTATTTT. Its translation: CSARDSTSGSTDTQYF.

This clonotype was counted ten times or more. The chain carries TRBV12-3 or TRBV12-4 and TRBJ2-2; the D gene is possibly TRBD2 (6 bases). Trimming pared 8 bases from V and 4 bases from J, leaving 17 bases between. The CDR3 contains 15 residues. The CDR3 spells CASHIIGRGTGELFF. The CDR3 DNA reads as TGTGCCAGCCATATAATCGGGAGAGGCACCGGGGAGCTGTTTTTT.

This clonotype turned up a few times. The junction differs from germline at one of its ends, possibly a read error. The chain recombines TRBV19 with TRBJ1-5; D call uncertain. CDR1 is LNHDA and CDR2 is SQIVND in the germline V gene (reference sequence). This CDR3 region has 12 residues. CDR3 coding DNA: TGTGCCAGTAGAATAGGGAACCAGCCCCAGCATTTT. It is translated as CASRIGNQPQHF.

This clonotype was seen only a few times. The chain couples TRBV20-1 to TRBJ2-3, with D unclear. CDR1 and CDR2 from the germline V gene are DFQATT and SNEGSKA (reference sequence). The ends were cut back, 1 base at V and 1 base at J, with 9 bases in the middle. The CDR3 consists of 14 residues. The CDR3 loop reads CSARGGIRTDTQYF. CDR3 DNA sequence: TGCAGTGCTAGAGGAGGAATCCGCACAGATACGCAGTATTTT.

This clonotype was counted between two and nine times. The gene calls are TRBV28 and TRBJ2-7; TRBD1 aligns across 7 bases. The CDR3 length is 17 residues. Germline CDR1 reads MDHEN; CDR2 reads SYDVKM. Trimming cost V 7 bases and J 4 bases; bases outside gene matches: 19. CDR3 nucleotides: TGTGCCAGCACCCAGGGCACAGGGGCCGGTCTACTTTACGAGCAGTACGTC. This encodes CASTQGTGAGLLYEQYV.

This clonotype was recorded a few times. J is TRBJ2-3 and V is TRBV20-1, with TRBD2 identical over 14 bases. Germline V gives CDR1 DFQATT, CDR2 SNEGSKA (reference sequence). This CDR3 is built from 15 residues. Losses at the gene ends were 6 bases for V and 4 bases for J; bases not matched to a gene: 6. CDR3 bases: TGCAGTGCCTCACCGGGACTAGCGGGAGCAGATACGCAGTATTTT. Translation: CSASPGLAGADTQYF.

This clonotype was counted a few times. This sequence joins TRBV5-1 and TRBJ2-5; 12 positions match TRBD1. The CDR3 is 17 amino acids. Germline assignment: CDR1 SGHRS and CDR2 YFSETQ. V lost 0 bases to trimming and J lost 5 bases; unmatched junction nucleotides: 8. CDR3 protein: CASSLGSGTGGRETQYF. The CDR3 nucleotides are TGCGCCAGCAGCTTGGGCTCCGGGACAGGGGGCAGGGAGACCCAGTACTTC. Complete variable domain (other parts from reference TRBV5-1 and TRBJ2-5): KAGVTQTPRYLIKTRGQQVTLSCSPISGHRSVSWYQQTPGQGLQFLFEYFSETQRNKGNFPGRFSGRQFSNSRSEMNVSTLELGDSALYLCASSLGSGTGGRETQYFGPGTRLLVL.

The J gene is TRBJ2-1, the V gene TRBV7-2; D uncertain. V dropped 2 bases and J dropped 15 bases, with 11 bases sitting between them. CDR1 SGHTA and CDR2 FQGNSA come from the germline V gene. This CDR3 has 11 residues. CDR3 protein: CASSLRGRRFF. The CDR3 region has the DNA TGTGCCAGCAGCTTACGAGGCAGGCGGTTCTTC.

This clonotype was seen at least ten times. The CDR3 spells CASSPGRKFPYSYNEQFF. As DNA, the CDR3 is TGTGCCAGCAGTCCGGGACGAAAGTTCCCCTATTCCTACAATGAGCAGTTCTTC. The V call is TRBV12-3 or TRBV12-4, the J call TRBJ2-1; D could derive from TRBD1 or TRBD2 (5 bases each). The CDR3 consists of 18 residues. V was cut by 5 bases and J by 1 base, with 21 bases left in between.

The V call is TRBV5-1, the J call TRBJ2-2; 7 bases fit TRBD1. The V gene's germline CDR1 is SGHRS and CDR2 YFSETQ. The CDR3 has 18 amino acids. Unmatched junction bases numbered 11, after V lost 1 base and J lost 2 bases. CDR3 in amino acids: CASSLPQIGTANTGELFF. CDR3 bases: TGCGCCAGCAGCTTGCCTCAAATAGGGACAGCCAACACCGGGGAGCTGTTTTTT.

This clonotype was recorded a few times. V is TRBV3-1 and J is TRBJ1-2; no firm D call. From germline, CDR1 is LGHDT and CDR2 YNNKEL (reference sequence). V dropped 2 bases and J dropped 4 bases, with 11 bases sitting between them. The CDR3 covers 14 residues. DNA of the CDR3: TGTGCCAGCAGCCAACAAGAGGACGGCTATGGCTACACCTTC. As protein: CASSQQEDGYGYTF.

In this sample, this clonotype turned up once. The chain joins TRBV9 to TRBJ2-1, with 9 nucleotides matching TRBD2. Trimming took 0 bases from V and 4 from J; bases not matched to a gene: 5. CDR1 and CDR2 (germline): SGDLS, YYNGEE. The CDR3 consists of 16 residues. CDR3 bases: TGTGCCAGCAGCGTAGTGGCGGGAGGGTTGTACAATGAGCAGTTCTTC. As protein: CASSVVAGGLYNEQFF.

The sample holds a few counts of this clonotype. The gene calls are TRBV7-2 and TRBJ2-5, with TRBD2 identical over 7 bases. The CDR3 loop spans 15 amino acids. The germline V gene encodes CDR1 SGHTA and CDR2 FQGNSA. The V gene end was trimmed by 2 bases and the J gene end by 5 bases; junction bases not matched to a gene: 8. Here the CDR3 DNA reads TGTGCCAGCAGCTTATGGGCGGGAGTGGAGGAGACCCAGTACTTC. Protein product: CASSLWAGVEETQYF. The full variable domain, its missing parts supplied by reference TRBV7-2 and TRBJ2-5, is GAGVSQSPSNKVTEKGKDVELRCDPISGHTALYWYRQSLGQGLEFLIYFQGNSAPDKSGLPSDRFSAERTGGSVSTLTIQRTQQEDSAVYLCASSLWAGVEETQYFGPGTRLLVL.

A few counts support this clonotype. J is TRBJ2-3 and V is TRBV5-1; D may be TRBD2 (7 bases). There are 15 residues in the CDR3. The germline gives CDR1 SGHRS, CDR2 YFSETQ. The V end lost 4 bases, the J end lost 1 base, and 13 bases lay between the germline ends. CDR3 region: CASSIGGGGTDTQYF. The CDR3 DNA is TGCGCCAGCAGCATTGGGGGGGGCGGCACAGATACGCAGTATTTT.

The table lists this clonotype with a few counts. In DNA form, the CDR3 reads TGTGCCACCAGTGAACCCACAGCCTACGAGCAGTACTTC. Translation: CATSEPTAYEQYF. The chain joins TRBV24-1 to TRBJ2-7; D unresolved. Germline CDR1 reads KGHDR; CDR2 reads SFDVKD. V was cut by 4 bases and J by 2 bases, with 8 bases left in between. This CDR3 is 13 amino acids long.

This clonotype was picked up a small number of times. This chain's CDR3 is CSALTGAQPQHF. The CDR3 DNA is TGCAGTGCTCTGACAGGGGCTCAGCCCCAGCATTTT. The chain combines TRBV20-1 with TRBJ1-5; the match to TRBD1 covers 8 bases. The CDR3 runs 12 residues. Germline lookup yields CDR1 DFQATT and CDR2 SNEGSKA (reference sequence). Trimming cost V 5 bases and J 6 bases; bases outside gene matches: 3.

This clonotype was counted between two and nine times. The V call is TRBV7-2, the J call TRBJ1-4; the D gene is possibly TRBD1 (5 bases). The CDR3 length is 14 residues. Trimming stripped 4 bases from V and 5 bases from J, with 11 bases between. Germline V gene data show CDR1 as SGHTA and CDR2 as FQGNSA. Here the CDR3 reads CASSSRGMNEKLFF. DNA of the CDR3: TGTGCCAGCAGCTCCCGGGGGATGAATGAAAAACTGTTTTTT.

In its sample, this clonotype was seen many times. CDR3 protein: CASSQDSTGRGYTF. CDR3 coding DNA: TGCGCCAGCAGCCAAGATTCCACAGGGCGCGGCTACACCTTC. V and J are TRBV4-1 and TRBJ1-2; D possibly corresponds to TRBD1 (6 bases). The CDR3 loop spans 14 amino acids. The V end was cut by 0 bases, the J end by 8 bases, with 13 bases between. Germline V gives CDR1 MGHRA, CDR2 YSYEKL.

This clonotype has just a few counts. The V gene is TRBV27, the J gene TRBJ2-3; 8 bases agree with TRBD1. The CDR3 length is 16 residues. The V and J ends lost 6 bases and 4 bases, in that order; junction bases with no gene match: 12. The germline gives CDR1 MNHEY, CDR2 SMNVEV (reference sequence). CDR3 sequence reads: CASSRVLGTGSDTQYF. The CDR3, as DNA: TGTGCCAGCAGCCGTGTTCTAGGGACAGGATCAGATACGCAGTATTTT.

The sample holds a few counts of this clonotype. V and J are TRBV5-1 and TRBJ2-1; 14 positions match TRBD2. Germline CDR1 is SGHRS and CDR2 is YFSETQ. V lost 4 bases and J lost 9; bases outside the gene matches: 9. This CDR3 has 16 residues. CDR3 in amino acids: CASSVRLAGGPGEQFF. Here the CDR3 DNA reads TGCGCCAGCAGCGTAAGACTAGCGGGAGGGCCCGGTGAGCAGTTCTTC.

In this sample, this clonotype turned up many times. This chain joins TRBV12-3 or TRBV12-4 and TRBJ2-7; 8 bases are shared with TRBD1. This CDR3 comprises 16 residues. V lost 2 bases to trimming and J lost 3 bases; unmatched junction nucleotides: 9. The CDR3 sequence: CASSLQGTGNYYEQYF. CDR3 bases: TGTGCCAGCAGTTTACAGGGGACAGGAAACTACTACGAGCAGTACTTC.

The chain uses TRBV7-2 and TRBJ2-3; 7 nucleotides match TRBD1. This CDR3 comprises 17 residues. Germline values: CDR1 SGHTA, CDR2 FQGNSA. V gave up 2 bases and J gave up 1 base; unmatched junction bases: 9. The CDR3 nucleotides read TGTGCCAGCAGCTTAATGAGGGGGCACTCCCGCACAGATACGCAGTATTTT. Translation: CASSLMRGHSRTDTQYF.

Written as DNA, the CDR3 is TGTGCCAGCAGCCCCATCGGAGGGACTGAAGCTTTCTTT. This encodes CASSPIGGTEAFF. The chain joins TRBV6-2 or TRBV6-3 to TRBJ1-1; D not certain. Germline V CDR1 and CDR2: MNHEY, SVGEGT. This CDR3 is built from 13 residues. The ends were cut back, 6 bases at V and 5 bases at J, with 13 bases in the middle.

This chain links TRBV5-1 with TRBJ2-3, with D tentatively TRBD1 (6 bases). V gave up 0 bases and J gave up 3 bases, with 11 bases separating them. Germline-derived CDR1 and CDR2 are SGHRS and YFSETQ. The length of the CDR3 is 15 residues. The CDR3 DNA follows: TGCGCCAGCAGCTTGGAGGACAGAAAAACAGATACGCAGTATTTT. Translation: CASSLEDRKTDTQYF.